This TCR beta chain was captured in a study of shared clonotypes between healthy human individuals. This clone appeared once. Antigen: not known. The authors distributed each subset's genomic DNA evenly over several immunoSEQ plates. Method: immunoSEQ multiplex PCR; TCRdb's copy keeps in-frame clones and lacks some. The sample yields about 800,000 clones, around 96% seen once. Study results and caveats: On the whole, naive subsets had larger estimated richness than memory subsets had.

The naive CD8 population came from CD45RO-negative cells selected for CCR7, without terminally differentiated effector memory CD45RA+ cells. Each sample came from a Caucasian adult donor living in Nashville, Tennessee. The source material was naive CD8+ T cells sorted from blood. The sequence came from a young man in good health.

The CDR3 sequence: CSVEGGPPYEQYF. The CDR3 DNA follows: TGCAGCGTTGAAGGGGGCCCACCTTACGAGCAGTACTTC. The gene calls are TRBV29-1 and TRBJ2-7, with a weak D call TRBD1 (5 bases). CDR3 length: 13 residues. CDR1 is SQVTM, CDR2 ANQGSEA, per germline. Trimming stripped 1 base from V and 4 bases from J, with 11 bases between.